Presented here are 23 T cell receptor beta chains from one specimen sequenced in a study of control samples from healthy donors and cancer patients. Libraries were prepared by immunoSEQ multiplex PCR; TCRdb keeps only in-frame clonotypes and omits some of them. The sample holds about 150,000 clones; 90% to 95% are singletons and the top ten take approximately 1.4%. The sequenced sample was blood. The source of these receptors is a woman between 18 and 29 years old in good health.

The rearrangement uses TRBV7-2 and TRBJ2-7; no firm D call. Trimming removed 1 base at V and 11 bases at J, with 12 bases between. Germline loops: CDR1 SGHTA, CDR2 FQGNSA. This CDR3 region has 12 residues. The CDR3 loop reads CASSLVSTSEYF. Here the CDR3 DNA reads TGTGCCAGCAGCTTAGTATCTACGTCGGAGTACTTC.

The chain links TRBV11-1 to TRBJ2-5; the match to TRBD2 covers 14 bases. J gave up 5 bases and V 5 bases, and 4 bases lay outside the gene matches. Germline CDR1 reads SGHAT; CDR2 reads FQDESV (reference sequence). This CDR3 comprises 15 residues. The CDR3 protein is CASSPRLAGGETQYF. The CDR3 coding sequence is TGTGCCAGCAGCCCACGACTAGCGGGGGGGGAGACCCAGTACTTC.

The J gene is TRBJ2-3, the V gene TRBV7-9; no clear D gene. Trimming removed 3 bases at V and 4 bases at J, with 17 bases between. This CDR3 has 16 residues. Germline V gene lookup returns CDR1 SEHNR and CDR2 FQNEAQ (reference sequence). CDR3 in amino acids: CASSFAPLGKADTQYF. As DNA, the CDR3 is TGTGCCAGCAGCTTTGCACCACTGGGGAAGGCAGATACGCAGTATTTT. The full variable domain, completed using reference TRBV7-9 and TRBJ2-3, is DTGVSQNPRHKITKRGQNVTFRCDPISEHNRLYWYRQTLGQGPEFLTYFQNEAQLEKSRLLSDRFSAERPKGSFSTLEIQRTEQGDSAMYLCASSFAPLGKADTQYFGPGTRLTVL.

The chain carries TRBV5-1 and TRBJ1-2; tentative D call: TRBD1 (5 bases). Germline CDR1 and CDR2: SGHRS and YFSETQ. There are 13 residues in the CDR3. V gave up 1 base and J gave up 3 bases, with 7 bases separating them. The CDR3 region is CASSLYRHYGYTF. DNA for the CDR3: TGCGCCAGCAGCTTGTACAGGCACTATGGCTACACCTTC. The full variable domain, its missing parts supplied by reference TRBV5-1 and TRBJ1-2, is KAGVTQTPRYLIKTRGQQVTLSCSPISGHRSVSWYQQTPGQGLQFLFEYFSETQRNKGNFPGRFSGRQFSNSRSEMNVSTLELGDSALYLCASSLYRHYGYTFGSGTRLTVV.

The CDR3 DNA reads as TGTGCCAGCAGTGAGCGGGCAGGGGACGGGGAAAAACTGTTTTTT. Amino acids: CASSERAGDGEKLFF. This chain joins TRBV2 and TRBJ1-4; D is possibly TRBD1 (6 bases). The germline gives CDR1 SNHLY, CDR2 FYNNEI. The CDR3 length is 15 residues. V gave up 3 bases and J gave up 8 bases, with 16 bases separating them.

This clone came up a few times. V is TRBV28 and J is TRBJ1-5; TRBD1 is a possible D gene (6 bases). CDR3 length: 12 amino acids. The V gene's germline CDR1 is MDHEN and CDR2 SYDVKM. Trimming removed 8 bases at V and 7 bases at J, with 12 bases between. The CDR3 DNA sequence: TGTGCCAGCGTGGACAGCGGGCAGCCCCAGCATTTT. It yields the protein CASVDSGQPQHF. Together with reference TRBV28 and TRBJ1-5, the CDR3 gives the full variable domain: DVKVTQSSRYLVKRTGEKVFLECVQDMDHENMFWYRQDPGLGLRLIYFSYDVKMKEKGDIPEGYSVSREKKERFSLILESASTNQTSMYLCASVDSGQPQHFGDGTRLSIL.

In this sample, this clone turned up a few times. This sequence joins TRBV2 and TRBJ1-2; possibly TRBD1 for D (5 bases). The CDR3 length is 16 residues. Germline V gene data show CDR1 as SNHLY and CDR2 as FYNNEI. Between the trimmed V and J ends, which lost 3 bases and 3 bases, there was a span of 17 bases. CDR3 nucleotides: TGTGCCAGCAGTGAGAGTATCGGGGGTTCGGACTATGGCTACACCTTC. Protein sequence: CASSESIGGSDYGYTF.

This chain uses TRBV19 with TRBJ1-2; TRBD1 matches 8 bases. The CDR3 has 15 residues. Germline-derived CDR1 and CDR2 are LNHDA and SQIVND (reference sequence). V gave up 6 bases and J gave up 5 bases; unmatched junction bases: 11. The CDR3 spells CASRAKQGGGYGYTF. CDR3 DNA sequence: TGTGCCAGTAGAGCTAAACAGGGGGGAGGGTATGGCTACACCTTC.

The rearrangement joins TRBV2 to TRBJ1-5; D may be TRBD1 (6 bases). Trimming removed 7 bases at V and 7 bases at J, with 14 bases between. The CDR3 is made up of 13 amino acids. Germline V gene sequence: CDR1 SNHLY, CDR2 FYNNEI. CDR3 protein: CASIAGVGQPQHF. DNA for the CDR3: TGTGCCAGCATAGCAGGGGTGGGACAGCCCCAGCATTTT.

The rearrangement links TRBV11-2 to TRBJ1-4; D is possibly TRBD1 (6 bases). Deletions cut 1 base from V and 4 bases from J, with 10 bases between. The CDR3 runs 15 residues. CDR1 is SGHAT, CDR2 FQNNGV, per germline. The CDR3 DNA reads as TGTGCCAGCAGCTTAGCGGGGGGCCTTAATGAAAAACTGTTTTTT. Translating it yields CASSLAGGLNEKLFF. Based on the CDR3 plus reference TRBV11-2 and TRBJ1-4, the full variable domain is EAGVAQSPRYKIIEKRQSVAFWCNPISGHATLYWYQQILGQGPKLLIQFQNNGVVDDSQLPKDRFSAERLKGVDSTLKIQPAKLEDSAVYLCASSLAGGLNEKLFFGSGTQLSVL.

CDR3 bases: TGTGCCAGCAGCCCCGGGACAGCCTCTGGAAACACCATATATTTT. Encoded protein: CASSPGTASGNTIYF. The chain is built from TRBV5-4 and TRBJ1-3; TRBD1 matches at 7 bases. This CDR3 has 15 amino acids. J lost 0 bases, V lost 4 bases, and 4 bases had no gene match. The germline V gene encodes CDR1 SGHNT and CDR2 YYREEE (reference sequence).

In regard to this clone: At one end, the junction sequence differs from germline, possibly due to a read error. The chain couples TRBV19 to TRBJ1-1, with TRBD1 matching 7 bases. The CDR3 is made up of 15 amino acids. Per the germline V gene, CDR1 is LNHDA and CDR2 is SQIVND (reference sequence). The CDR3 loop reads CASSVEDRSVTEAFF. The CDR3, as DNA: TGTGCCAGTAGTGTAGAGGACAGGTCTGTCACTGAAGCTTTCTTT.

This chain links TRBV18 with TRBJ1-5; 8 bases match TRBD1. The CDR3 totals 15 residues. Germline V gene sequence: CDR1 KGHSH, CDR2 LQKENI. Trimming cost V 3 bases and J 0 bases; bases outside gene matches: 1. The chain's CDR3 is CASSPGTGSNQPQHF. DNA for the CDR3: TGTGCCAGCTCACCTGGGACAGGTAGCAATCAGCCCCAGCATTTT.

The chain uses TRBV5-8 and TRBJ2-3; 8 nucleotides align to TRBD2. CDR1 and CDR2 (germline): SGHTS, YDEGEE. The length of the CDR3 is 18 residues. J gave up 3 bases and V 4 bases, and 16 bases lay outside the gene matches. The CDR3 protein is CASSRFNPGGPGTDTQYF. The CDR3 nucleotides read TGTGCCAGCAGCCGCTTTAATCCGGGGGGGCCTGGGACAGATACGCAGTATTTT.

The chain has TRBV28 and TRBJ1-6; no firm D call. This CDR3 is built from 12 residues. The V gene's germline CDR1 is MDHEN and CDR2 SYDVKM. V dropped 3 bases and J dropped 18 bases, with 15 bases sitting between them. CDR3 in amino acids: CASSFPGRGCHF. The CDR3 bases are TGTGCCAGCAGTTTCCCAGGTCGCGGGTGCCACTTT.

The chain employs TRBV28 and TRBJ2-3; 7 bases align to TRBD1. The V gene end was trimmed by 5 bases and the J gene end by 2 bases; junction bases not matched to a gene: 7. The CDR3 loop spans 15 amino acids. CDR1 and CDR2 (germline): MDHEN, SYDVKM. The CDR3, as DNA: TGTGCCAGCAGTCCGACAGGGATAGACACAGATACGCAGTATTTT. It encodes CASSPTGIDTDTQYF.

The rearrangement joins TRBV18 to TRBJ2-7; no firm D call. With 3 bases removed from V and 0 bases from J, the gap between germline ends came to 12 bases. The CDR3 covers 15 residues. Germline V lookup: CDR1 KGHSH, CDR2 LQKENI. The CDR3 protein is CASSPGVGPSYEQYF. In DNA, the CDR3 is TGTGCCAGCTCACCCGGAGTAGGGCCCTCCTACGAGCAGTACTTC.

The chain has TRBV29-1 and TRBJ2-1, with 10 bases identical to TRBD1. The length of the CDR3 is 17 residues. The V gene end was trimmed by 0 bases and the J gene end by 3 bases; junction bases not matched to a gene: 8. Germline V CDR1 and CDR2: SQVTM, ANQGSEA. The CDR3 DNA sequence: TGCAGCGTTGAAGATAATACAAGGGACAGGGGCTACAATGAGCAGTTCTTC. Protein sequence: CSVEDNTRDRGYNEQFF.

This rearrangement joins TRBV19 to TRBJ2-5; 7 positions match TRBD1. Germline V gene sequence: CDR1 LNHDA, CDR2 SQIVND (reference sequence). CDR3 size: 15 residues. The V gene end was trimmed by 7 bases and the J gene end by 2 bases; junction bases not matched to a gene: 10. CDR3 DNA sequence: TGTGCCAGTATGAGCAGGGGGACAGCACAAGAGACCCAGTACTTC. Protein: CASMSRGTAQETQYF.

The chain has TRBV10-3 and TRBJ2-1, with D maybe TRBD1 (6 bases). CDR1 and CDR2 (germline): ENHRY, SYGVKD. V was shortened by 4 bases and J by 3 bases, with 16 bases between the two germline ends. This CDR3 contains 16 residues. Here the CDR3 reads CAISVFGTRGYNEQFF. The DNA for the CDR3 is TGTGCCATCAGTGTGTTTGGGACCAGGGGCTACAATGAGCAGTTCTTC.

J is TRBJ1-5 and V is TRBV28; D is possibly TRBD1 (6 bases). V was trimmed by 4 bases and J by 6 bases, leaving 13 bases between them. Germline V lookup: CDR1 MDHEN, CDR2 SYDVKM. The CDR3 is 14 residues long. Here the CDR3 reads CASSSGELGQPQHF. DNA of the CDR3: TGTGCCAGCAGTTCAGGGGAGCTCGGTCAGCCCCAGCATTTT.

The DNA for the CDR3 is TGTGCCACCAGTGCGGGAGGCGAGCAGTACTTC. It encodes CATSAGGEQYF. This chain joins TRBV24-1 and TRBJ2-7; TRBD2 matches 7 bases. The CDR3 runs to 11 residues. The V segment lost 5 bases and the J segment 6 bases; nucleotides outside the gene matches: 0. Germline lookup yields CDR1 KGHDR and CDR2 SFDVKD.

This CDR3 reads CASSPRHGGIYEQYF. The CDR3 DNA reads as TGTGCCAGCAGTCCAAGACACGGGGGGATCTACGAGCAGTACTTC. The V call is TRBV6-5, the J call TRBJ2-7; 7 nucleotides agree with TRBD2. This CDR3 contains 15 residues. The germline CDR1 and CDR2 sequences are MNHEY and SVGAGI. V shed 5 bases, J shed 3 bases, and the junction held 10 bases outside the gene matches.